This T cell receptor beta chain was sequenced for a study of regulatory T cells in long-lasting Graves disease. This clonotype was found many times. This CDR3 is built from 16 residues. Per the germline V gene, CDR1 is MDHEN and CDR2 is SYDVKM. The V gene end was trimmed by 6 bases and the J gene end by 4 bases; junction bases not matched to a gene: 11. This sample's time point: newly diagnosed GD, antithyroid drugs for less than 3 months. Preparation of the TCR library used RNA extracted from PBMCs. According to the study, TCR beta libraries were built with iRepertoire HTBI primers and CDR3-region Arm-PCR. TCRdb called the multiplex PCR reads again in MiXCR, with one record for every CDR3 protein. The sample includes over 500,000 distinct CDR3 sequences, 15% to 20% of them seen just once. These data were also reused for a study on T cells in Graves' hyperthyroidism and ophthalmopathy. From that report: It was a median approximately 6 months before onset that the model predicted ophthalmopathy.

V usage is TRBV28 and J usage is TRBJ2-5, with 10 bases that match TRBD2. The clonotype was recovered from a woman aged 25 to 39 with Graves disease. The sample here was peripheral blood mononuclear cells (PBMCs), taken at new diagnosis, from a patient treated with antithyroid drugs. The CDR3 nucleotides read TGTGCCAGCAGCCCCCGGGGACTAGCGTTCGGAGAGACCCAGTACTTC. Its translation: CASSPRGLAFGETQYF.